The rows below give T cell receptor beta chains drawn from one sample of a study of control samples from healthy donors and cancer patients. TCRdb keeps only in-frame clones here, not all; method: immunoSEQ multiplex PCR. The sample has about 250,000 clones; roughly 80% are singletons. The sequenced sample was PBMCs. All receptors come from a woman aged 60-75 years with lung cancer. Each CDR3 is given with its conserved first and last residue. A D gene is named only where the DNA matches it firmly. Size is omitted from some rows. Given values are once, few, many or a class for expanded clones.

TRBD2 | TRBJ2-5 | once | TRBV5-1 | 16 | CASSPIAGGREETQYF | TGCGCCAGCAGCCCAATAGCGGGAGGGAGGGAAGAGACCCAGTACTTC
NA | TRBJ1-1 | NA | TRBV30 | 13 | CAWSVDSDTEAFF | TGTGCCTGGAGTGTCGACAGCGACACTGAAGCTTTCTTT
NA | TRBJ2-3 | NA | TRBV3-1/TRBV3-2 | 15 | CASSQREGRTDTQYF | TGTGCCAGCAGCCAACGCGAGGGCCGCACAGATACGCAGTATTTT
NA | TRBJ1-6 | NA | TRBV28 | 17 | CASSPLQGRHPLSPLHF | TGTGCCAGCAGTCCGTTGCAGGGGCGTCATCCCCTTTCACCCCTCCACTTT
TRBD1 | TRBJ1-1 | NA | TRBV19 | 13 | CASSPQGAGRSFF | TGTGCCAGTAGTCCTCAGGGGGCTGGCCGATCTTTCTTT
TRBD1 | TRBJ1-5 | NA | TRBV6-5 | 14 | CASTTGGRDQPQHF | TGTGCCAGCACGACAGGGGGCCGGGATCAGCCCCAGCATTTT
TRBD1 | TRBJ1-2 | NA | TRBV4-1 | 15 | CASSPGTGEDYGYTF | TGCGCCAGCAGCCCAGGGACAGGGGAGGACTATGGCTACACCTTC
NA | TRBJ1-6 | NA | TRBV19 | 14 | CASSTGPSHSPLHF | TGTGCCAGTAGTACAGGCCCTAGCCATTCACCCCTCCACTTT
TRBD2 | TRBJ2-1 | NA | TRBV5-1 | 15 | CASSPRLAGDNEQFF | TGCGCCAGCAGCCCTAGACTAGCGGGGGACAATGAGCAGTTCTTC
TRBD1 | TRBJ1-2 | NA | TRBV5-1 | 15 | CASSLETGGDYGYTF | TGCGCCAGCAGCTTGGAGACAGGGGGCGACTATGGCTACACCTTC
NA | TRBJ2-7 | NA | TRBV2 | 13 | CASSVQGRGEQYF | TGTGCCAGCAGTGTCCAGGGCCGAGGCGAGCAGTACTTC
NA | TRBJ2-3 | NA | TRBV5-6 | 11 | CASSDTDTQYF | TGTGCCAGCAGCGACACAGATACGCAGTATTTT
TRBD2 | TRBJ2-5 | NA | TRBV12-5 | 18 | CASGLAQTSGGRVETQYF | TGTGCTAGTGGTTTGGCCCAGACTAGCGGGGGGAGGGTAGAGACCCAGTACTTC
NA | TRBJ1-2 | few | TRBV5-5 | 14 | CASSLPGPNYGYTF | TGTGCCAGCAGCTTGCCAGGGCCTAACTATGGCTACACCTTC
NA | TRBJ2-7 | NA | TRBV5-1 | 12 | CAIQTGTYEQYF | TGCGCCATCCAGACAGGAACCTACGAGCAGTACTTC
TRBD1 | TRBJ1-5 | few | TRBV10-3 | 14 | CAISTGGEGQPQHF | TGTGCCATCAGTACAGGGGGCGAGGGTCAGCCCCAGCATTTT
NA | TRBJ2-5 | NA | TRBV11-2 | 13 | CASSLQGLETQYF | TGTGCCAGCAGCTTACAGGGTTTGGAGACCCAGTACTTC
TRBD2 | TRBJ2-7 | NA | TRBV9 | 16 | CASSLPGTGGYYEQYF | TGTGCCAGCAGCCTCCCGGGAACGGGGGGATACTACGAGCAGTACTTC
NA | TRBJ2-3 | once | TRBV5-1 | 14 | CASSFWSSTDTQYF | TGCGCCAGCAGCTTTTGGTCCTCCACAGATACGCAGTATTTT
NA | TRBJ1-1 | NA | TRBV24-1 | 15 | CATSDPAAPNTEAFF | TGTGCCACCAGTGATCCGGCGGCCCCGAACACTGAAGCTTTCTTT
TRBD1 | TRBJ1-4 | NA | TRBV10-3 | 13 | CAISVRQGEKLFF | TGTGCCATCAGCGTACGACAGGGGGAAAAACTGTTTTTT
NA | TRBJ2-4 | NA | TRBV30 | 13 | CAVEGEAKNIQYF | TGTGCTGTGGAGGGGGAGGCCAAAAACATTCAGTACTTC
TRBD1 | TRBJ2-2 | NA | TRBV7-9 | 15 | CASSQPGTGDGELFF | TGTGCCAGCAGCCAACCGGGGACAGGAGACGGGGAGCTGTTTTTT
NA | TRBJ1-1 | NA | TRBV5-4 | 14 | CASSPGGVNTEAFF | TGTGCCAGCAGCCCCGGTGGGGTGAACACTGAAGCTTTCTTT
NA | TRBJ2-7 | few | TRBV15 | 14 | CATSKGVTLNEQYF | TGTGCCACCAGCAAGGGGGTTACCTTAAACGAGCAGTACTTC
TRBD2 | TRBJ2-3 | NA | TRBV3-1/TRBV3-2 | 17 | CASSQEVLLAGGLLQYF | TGTGCCAGCAGCCAAGAAGTTTTGCTAGCGGGGGGACTACTACAGTATTTT
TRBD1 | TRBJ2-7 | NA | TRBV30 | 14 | CAWSRDRGRYEQYF | TGTGCCTGGAGCAGGGACAGGGGGCGCTACGAGCAGTACTTC
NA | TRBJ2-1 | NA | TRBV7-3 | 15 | CASSPDISSYNEQFF | TGTGCCAGCAGCCCGGACATTAGCTCCTACAATGAGCAGTTCTTC
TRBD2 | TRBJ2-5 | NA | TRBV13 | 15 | CASSLSPSGQETQYF | TGTGCCAGCAGCTTATCGCCTAGCGGTCAAGAGACCCAGTACTTC
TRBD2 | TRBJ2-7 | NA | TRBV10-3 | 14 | CAISGVAGSYEQYF | TGTGCCATCAGTGGGGTAGCGGGATCTTACGAGCAGTACTTC
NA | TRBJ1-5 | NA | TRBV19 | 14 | CASSIGASNQPQHF | TGTGCCAGTAGTATTGGGGCGAGCAATCAGCCCCAGCATTTT
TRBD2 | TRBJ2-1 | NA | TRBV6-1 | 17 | CASSGLAGGLSNNEQFF | TGTGCCAGCAGTGGACTAGCGGGGGGGCTATCGAACAATGAGCAGTTCTTC